This TCR beta chain was obtained from a study of graft-versus-host responses after intestinal transplantation. Turning to the study itself: Grafts that recipients had were multivisceral, liver-intestinal, or isolated intestinal transplants. Anti-thymocyte globulin induction preceded three to four years of tacrolimus and steroid maintenance in all recipients. Study-level findings and limits: The authors found GvH clones in recipient marrow, some appearing first in ileum or blood. Some patients had graft-donor T cell macrochimerism, and their allografts showed high graft-versus-host to host-versus-graft clonal ratios.

In germline, CDR1 is MNHNY, CDR2 SVGAGI (reference sequence). The germline V and J ends were trimmed by 8 bases and 0 bases, with 14 bases remaining between them. The CDR3 covers 15 residues. In regard to this clone: What it binds is not known.

Generated by immunoSEQ multiplex PCR, the TCRdb table keeps only in-frame clones and is missing some. The data hold 90,000 to 100,000 clones, with 86% observed a single time. J is TRBJ2-1 and V is TRBV6-6; unclear D gene. Sequenced here: PBMCs, sampled 255 days after intestinal transplant. This clonotype was sampled from a human patient who received an intestinal transplant, so some T cells may come from the graft donor. The CDR3 loop is CASSSREGSYNEQFF. The DNA of the CDR3 is TGTGCCAGCTCATCAAGGGAAGGCTCCTACAATGAGCAGTTCTTC.